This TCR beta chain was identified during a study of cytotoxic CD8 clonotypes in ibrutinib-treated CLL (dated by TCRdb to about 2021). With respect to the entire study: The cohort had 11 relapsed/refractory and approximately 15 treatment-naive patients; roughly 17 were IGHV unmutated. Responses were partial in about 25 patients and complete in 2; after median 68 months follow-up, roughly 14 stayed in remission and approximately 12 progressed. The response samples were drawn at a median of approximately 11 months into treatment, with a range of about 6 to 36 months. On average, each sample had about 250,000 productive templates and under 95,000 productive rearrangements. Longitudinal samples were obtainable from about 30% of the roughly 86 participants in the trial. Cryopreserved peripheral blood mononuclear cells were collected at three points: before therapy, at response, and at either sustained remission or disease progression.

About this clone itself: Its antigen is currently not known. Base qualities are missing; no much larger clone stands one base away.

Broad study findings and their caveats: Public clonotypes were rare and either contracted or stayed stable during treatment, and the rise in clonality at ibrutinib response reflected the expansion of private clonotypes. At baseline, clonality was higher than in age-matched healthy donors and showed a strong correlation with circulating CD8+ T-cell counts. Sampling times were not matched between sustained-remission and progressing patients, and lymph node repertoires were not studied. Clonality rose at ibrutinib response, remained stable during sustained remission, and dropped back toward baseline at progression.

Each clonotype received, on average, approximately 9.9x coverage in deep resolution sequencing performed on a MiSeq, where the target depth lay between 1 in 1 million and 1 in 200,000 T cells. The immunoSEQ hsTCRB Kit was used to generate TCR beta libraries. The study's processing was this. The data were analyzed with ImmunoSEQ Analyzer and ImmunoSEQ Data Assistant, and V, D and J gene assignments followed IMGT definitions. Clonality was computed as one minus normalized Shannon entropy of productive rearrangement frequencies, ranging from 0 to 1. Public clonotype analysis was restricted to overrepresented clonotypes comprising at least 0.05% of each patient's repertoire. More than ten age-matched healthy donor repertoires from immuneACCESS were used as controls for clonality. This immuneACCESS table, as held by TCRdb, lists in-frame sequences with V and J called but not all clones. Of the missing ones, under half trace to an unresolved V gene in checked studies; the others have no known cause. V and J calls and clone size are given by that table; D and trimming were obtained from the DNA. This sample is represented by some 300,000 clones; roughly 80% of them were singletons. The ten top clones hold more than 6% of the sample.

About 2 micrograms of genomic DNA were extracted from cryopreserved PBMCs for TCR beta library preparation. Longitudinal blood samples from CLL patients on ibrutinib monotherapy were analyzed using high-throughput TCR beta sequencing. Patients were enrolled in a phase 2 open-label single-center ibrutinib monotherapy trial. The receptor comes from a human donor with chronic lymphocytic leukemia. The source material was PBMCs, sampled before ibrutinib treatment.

The nucleotide sequence is TGTGCCTGGAGTCAAAGATCGGGGCCCCAGCATTTT. Its product reads: CAWSQRSGPQHF. The receptor chain draws on TRBV30 and TRBJ1-5, with no confident D gene call. The CDR3 starts with the cysteine, ends with the phenylalanine, and has 12 residues. Only the CDR3 part of the read is kept: 36 bases, read in frame from the first base. The trim is 2 bases for V and 9 bases for J, with a gap of 11 bases between the germline ends. CDR1 and CDR2 were assigned from the germline V gene (reference sequence) as GTSNPN and SVGIG. Here the CDR3 is joined to the reference TRBV30 and TRBJ1-5 genes, and the full variable domain is: SQTIHQWPATLVQPVGSPLSLECTVEGTSNPNLYWYRQAAGRGLQLLFYSVGIGQISSEVPQNLSASRPQDRQFILSSKKLLLSDSGFYLCAWSQRSGPQHFGDGTRLSIL.